These 15 T cell receptor beta chains share one sample of origin, sequenced in a study of blood T cell repertoires in COVID-19. Some clones are missing from TCRdb's copy, which holds only in-frame ones; the method was immunoSEQ multiplex PCR. The sample lists some 250,000 clones, 85% to 90% occurring once. The sequencing sample was made of PBMCs or T cells enriched from blood (not recorded which). The receptor source for this set is a woman aged 25-40 years with acute COVID-19.

This chain uses TRBV28 with TRBJ2-7; a possible D gene is TRBD1 (6 bases). There are 13 residues in the CDR3. Trimming pared 10 bases from V and 3 bases from J, leaving 16 bases between. Germline V lookup: CDR1 MDHEN, CDR2 SYDVKM. The CDR3 DNA follows: TGTGCCATCGAAGCAGGGGTAAACTACGAGCAGTACTTC. Protein product: CAIEAGVNYEQYF.

The V and J genes are TRBV5-1 and TRBJ2-1, with TRBD2 identical over 11 bases. Germline trimming cut 3 bases from V and 9 bases from J; bases unmatched to any gene: 11. Germline V lookup: CDR1 SGHRS, CDR2 YFSETQ. The CDR3 covers 16 residues. The chain's CDR3 is CASSSYSGGASGEQFF. In DNA, the CDR3 is TGCGCCAGCAGCTCATATAGCGGGGGGGCCTCGGGTGAGCAGTTCTTC.

The chain carries TRBV11-2 and TRBJ1-1, with 8 bases lining up with TRBD1. The CDR3 covers 19 residues. V gave up 4 bases and J gave up 3 bases; unmatched junction bases: 19. From germline, CDR1 is SGHAT and CDR2 FQNNGV. The CDR3 DNA sequence: TGTGCCAGCAGCTCTAGAGGGTGGTGGGCAGGGGGCGCGGACACTGAAGCTTTCTTT. This codes for CASSSRGWWAGGADTEAFF.

This chain joins TRBV6-5 and TRBJ2-5; D not certain. This CDR3 comprises 11 residues. Germline-derived CDR1 and CDR2 are MNHEY and SVGAGI. V lost 9 bases, J lost 7 bases, and 12 bases lay in between. This CDR3 is CASRSPGTQYF. The CDR3 DNA reads as TGTGCCAGTCGGAGCCCCGGGACCCAGTACTTC.

V is TRBV5-1 and J is TRBJ1-1, with 9 nucleotides matching TRBD1. The germline gives CDR1 SGHRS, CDR2 YFSETQ. After removal of 6 bases from V and 7 bases from J, the junction contained 7 bases not matched to a gene. The CDR3 has 13 residues. The CDR3 coding sequence is TGCGCCAGCAAGGAACAGGGGGCAGGTGAAGCTTTCTTT. Protein: CASKEQGAGEAFF.

The chain joins TRBV11-2 to TRBJ1-4, with TRBD1 matching 7 bases. J gave up 8 bases and V 6 bases, and 9 bases lay outside the gene matches. CDR1 and CDR2 (germline): SGHAT, FQNNGV. The CDR3 totals 14 residues. CDR3 nucleotide sequence: TGTGCCAGCAGTTCGCAGGGGGGCAGGGAAAAACTGTTTTTT. Protein sequence: CASSSQGGREKLFF.

Worth noting for this clone: One junction end disagrees with the germline gene, perhaps due to a read error. J is TRBJ1-4 and V is TRBV7-6, with 7 bases that match TRBD1. The CDR3 is made up of 15 amino acids. The V gene's germline CDR1 is SGHVS and CDR2 FNYEAQ. In DNA, the CDR3 is TGTGCCAGCAGCCTAGCCGACAGGGATGATGAAAAACTGTTTTTT. Protein: CASSLADRDDEKLFF. Filled out from reference TRBV7-6 and TRBJ1-4, the complete variable domain reads GAGVSQSPRYKVTKRGQDVALRCDPISGHVSLYWYRQALGQGPEFLTYFNYEAQQDKSGLPNDRFSAERPEGSISTLTIQRTEQRDSAMYRCASSLADRDDEKLFFGSGTQLSVL.

V gene TRBV4-3 combines with J gene TRBJ1-5; no reliable D call. This CDR3 contains 15 residues. The germline V and J ends were trimmed by 0 bases and 8 bases, with 14 bases remaining between them. CDR1 LGHNA and CDR2 YSLEER come from the germline V gene. CDR3 sequence reads: CASSQEFGVWEPQHF. CDR3 nucleotide sequence: TGCGCCAGCAGCCAAGAATTCGGGGTCTGGGAGCCCCAGCATTTT.

This chain joins TRBV6-5 and TRBJ2-7, with 7 bases fitting TRBD2. This CDR3 contains 13 residues. Germline CDR1 is MNHEY and CDR2 is SVGAGI. After removal of 6 bases from V and 5 bases from J, the junction contained 7 bases not matched to a gene. The DNA of the CDR3 is TGTGCCAGCAGAGCGGGGACTTGGGACGAGCAGTACTTC. Translating gives CASRAGTWDEQYF.

This chain uses TRBV2 with TRBJ1-4; the D is unclear. CDR1 and CDR2 from the germline V gene are SNHLY and FYNNEI. V was cut by 3 bases and J by 5 bases, with 10 bases left in between. This CDR3 spans 14 amino acids. The CDR3 DNA follows: TGTGCCAGCAGTGAGTTGACAAGAAATGAAAAACTGTTTTTT. Translated: CASSELTRNEKLFF.

This chain joins TRBV7-9 and TRBJ2-2, with 8 bases aligning to TRBD1. V lost 4 bases and J lost 7; bases outside the gene matches: 5. CDR3 size: 14 residues. The germline V gene has CDR1 SEHNR and CDR2 FQNEAQ (reference sequence). The CDR3 nucleotides are TGTGCCAGCAGCTCCGGACAGGGCGGCGGGGAGCTGTTTTTT. It codes for CASSSGQGGGELFF.

The chain recombines TRBV7-2 with TRBJ1-1; D remains ambiguous. Germline V gene sequence: CDR1 SGHTA, CDR2 FQGNSA. The germline V and J ends were trimmed by 1 base and 8 bases, with 11 bases remaining between them. The CDR3 length is 13 residues. For the CDR3, the DNA is TGTGCCAGCAGCTTAGTCAATGCGGGGGAAGCTTTCTTT. Translation: CASSLVNAGEAFF.

The genes are TRBV5-1 and TRBJ1-5; TRBD1 is a possible D gene (5 bases). The V end lost 1 base, the J end lost 5 bases, and 13 bases lay between the germline ends. CDR3 length: 15 amino acids. The germline V gene has CDR1 SGHRS and CDR2 YFSETQ. The CDR3 nucleotides read TGCGCCAGCAGCTTGCGGCCAGGGCCCGATCAGCCCCAGCATTTT. It encodes CASSLRPGPDQPQHF.

The chain employs TRBV10-3 and TRBJ1-1; 8 bases map to TRBD1. Germline V lookup: CDR1 ENHRY, CDR2 SYGVKD. V was clipped by 8 bases and J by 0 bases; unmatched bases: 5. This CDR3 comprises 14 residues. The CDR3 DNA sequence: TGTGCCATCGGAACAGGGGGGATGAACACTGAAGCTTTCTTT. It translates to CAIGTGGMNTEAFF.

The chain uses TRBV7-3 and TRBJ2-3; 8 nucleotides align to TRBD1. The CDR3 covers 16 residues. J gave up 6 bases and V 2 bases, and 10 bases lay outside the gene matches. Germline V lookup: CDR1 SGHTA, CDR2 FQGTGA. The CDR3 is CASSLSGNRGWDTQYF. The CDR3 nucleotides read TGTGCCAGCAGCTTATCAGGAAACAGGGGGTGGGATACGCAGTATTTT.